This TCR beta chain was retrieved from a study of a mutant IDH1 vaccine in newly diagnosed glioma. Regarding this clone: Its target is unknown.

The sample's time point: week 5, during vaccination. Mutant IDH1 20-mer peptide, at 300 ug, made up each vaccine dose, with topical imiquimod. Germline-derived CDR1 and CDR2 are MNHEY and SMNVEV (reference sequence). CDR3 length: 16 amino acids. V lost 5 bases to trimming and J lost 3 bases; unmatched junction nucleotides: 7. Clones were sequenced by immunoSEQ multiplex PCR, and TCRdb holds only the in-frame ones, with some missing. This sample has about 40,000 clones, with roughly nine tenths found just once. The chain joins TRBV27 to TRBJ2-1; 10 bases line up with TRBD2. The sequenced sample was PBMCs, obtained from a glioma patient whose treatment included an IDH1 peptide vaccine. The sequence derives from a man aged 50-60 years with glioma. The CDR3 loop reads CASSLSQRGGYNEQFF. In nucleotides, the CDR3 is TGTGCCAGCAGTCTCTCTCAGCGGGGGGGCTACAATGAGCAGTTCTTC.